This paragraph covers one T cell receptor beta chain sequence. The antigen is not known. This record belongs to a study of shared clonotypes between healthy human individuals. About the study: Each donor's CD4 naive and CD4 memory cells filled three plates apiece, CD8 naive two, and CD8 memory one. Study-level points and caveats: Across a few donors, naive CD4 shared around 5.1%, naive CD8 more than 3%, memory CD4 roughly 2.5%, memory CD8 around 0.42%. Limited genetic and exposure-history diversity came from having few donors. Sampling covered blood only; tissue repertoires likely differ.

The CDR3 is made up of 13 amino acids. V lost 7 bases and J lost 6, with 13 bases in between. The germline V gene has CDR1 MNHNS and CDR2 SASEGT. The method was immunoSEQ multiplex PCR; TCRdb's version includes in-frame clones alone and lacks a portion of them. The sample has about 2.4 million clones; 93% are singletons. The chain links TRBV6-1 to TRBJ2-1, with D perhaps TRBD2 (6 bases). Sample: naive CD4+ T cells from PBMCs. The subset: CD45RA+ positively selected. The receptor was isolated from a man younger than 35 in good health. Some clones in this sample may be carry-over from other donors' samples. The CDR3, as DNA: TGTGCCAGCACCTCCGGAGGGATCAATGAGCAGTTCTTC. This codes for CASTSGGINEQFF.